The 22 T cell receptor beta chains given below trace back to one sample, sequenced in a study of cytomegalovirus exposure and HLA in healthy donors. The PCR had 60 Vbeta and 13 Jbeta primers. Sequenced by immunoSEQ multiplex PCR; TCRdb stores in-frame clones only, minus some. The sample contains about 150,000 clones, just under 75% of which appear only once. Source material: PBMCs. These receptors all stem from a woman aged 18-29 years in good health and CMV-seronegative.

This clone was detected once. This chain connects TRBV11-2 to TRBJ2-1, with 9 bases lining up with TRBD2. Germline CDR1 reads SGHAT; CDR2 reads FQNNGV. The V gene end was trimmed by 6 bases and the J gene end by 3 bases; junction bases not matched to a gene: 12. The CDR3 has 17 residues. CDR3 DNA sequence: TGTGCCAGCAGGATTAGCGGGAGTCCTGGAAACTACAATGAGCAGTTCTTC. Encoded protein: CASRISGSPGNYNEQFF.

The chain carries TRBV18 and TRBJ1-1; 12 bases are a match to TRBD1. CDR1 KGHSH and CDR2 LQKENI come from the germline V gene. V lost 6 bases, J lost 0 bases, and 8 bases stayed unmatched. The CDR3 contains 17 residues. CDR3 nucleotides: TGTGCCAGCTCCCCCCGGGACAGGGGGCGCATGAACACTGAAGCTTTCTTT. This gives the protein CASSPRDRGRMNTEAFF.

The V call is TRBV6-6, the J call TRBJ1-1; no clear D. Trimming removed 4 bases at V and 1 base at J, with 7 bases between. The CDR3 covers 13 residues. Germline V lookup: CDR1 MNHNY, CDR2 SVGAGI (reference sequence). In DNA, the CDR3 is TGTGCCAGCAGTTCCTCGAGGAACACTGAAGCTTTCTTT. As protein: CASSSSRNTEAFF.

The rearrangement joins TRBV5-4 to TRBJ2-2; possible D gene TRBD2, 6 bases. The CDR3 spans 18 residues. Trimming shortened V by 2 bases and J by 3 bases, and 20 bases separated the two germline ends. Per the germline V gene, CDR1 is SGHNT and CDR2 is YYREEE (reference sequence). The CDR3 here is CASSFASVAERDTGELFF. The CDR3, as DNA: TGTGCCAGCAGCTTTGCGAGCGTTGCAGAGCGGGACACCGGGGAGCTGTTTTTT.

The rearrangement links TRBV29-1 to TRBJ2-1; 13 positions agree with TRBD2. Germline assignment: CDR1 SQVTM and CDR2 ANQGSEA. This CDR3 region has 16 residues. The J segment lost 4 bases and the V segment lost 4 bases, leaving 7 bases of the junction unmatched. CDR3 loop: CSVVGLAGTSYNEQFF. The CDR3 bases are TGCAGCGTTGTGGGACTAGCGGGGACTTCATACAATGAGCAGTTCTTC.

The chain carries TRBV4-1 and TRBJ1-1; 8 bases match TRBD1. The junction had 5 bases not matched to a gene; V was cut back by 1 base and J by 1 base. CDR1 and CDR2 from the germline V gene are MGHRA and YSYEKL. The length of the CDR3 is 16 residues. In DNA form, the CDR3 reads TGCGCCAGCAGCCAAGGCGTGGGGACAGGGAACACTGAAGCTTTCTTT. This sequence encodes CASSQGVGTGNTEAFF.

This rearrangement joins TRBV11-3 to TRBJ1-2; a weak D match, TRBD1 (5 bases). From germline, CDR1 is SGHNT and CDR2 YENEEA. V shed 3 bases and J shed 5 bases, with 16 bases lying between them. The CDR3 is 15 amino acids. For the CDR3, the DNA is TGTGCCAGCAGCTTTTCAGGGTCTAGGGGATATGGCTACACCTTC. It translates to CASSFSGSRGYGYTF. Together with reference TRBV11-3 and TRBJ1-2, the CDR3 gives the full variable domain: EAGVVQSPRYKIIEKKQPVAFWCNPISGHNTLYWYLQNLGQGPELLIRYENEEAVDDSQLPKDRFSAERLKGVDSTLKIQPAELGDSAVYLCASSFSGSRGYGYTFGSGTRLTVV.

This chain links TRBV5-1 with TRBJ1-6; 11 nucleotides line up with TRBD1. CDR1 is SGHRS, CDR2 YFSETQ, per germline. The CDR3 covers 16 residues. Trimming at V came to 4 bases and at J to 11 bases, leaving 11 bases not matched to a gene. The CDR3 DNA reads TGCGCCAGCAGCCCCCGGACAGGGGGCGAGGGTGCACCCCTCCACTTT. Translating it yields CASSPRTGGEGAPLHF.

This CDR3 is CASRGETGVNSPLHF. The CDR3 DNA reads TGTGCCAGCAGGGGGGAGACAGGGGTAAATTCACCCCTCCACTTT. V is TRBV28 and J is TRBJ1-6; TRBD1 aligns across 8 bases. V dropped 6 bases and J dropped 7; count of bases not matched to a gene: 8. The CDR3 consists of 15 residues. CDR1 and CDR2 (germline): MDHEN, SYDVKM.

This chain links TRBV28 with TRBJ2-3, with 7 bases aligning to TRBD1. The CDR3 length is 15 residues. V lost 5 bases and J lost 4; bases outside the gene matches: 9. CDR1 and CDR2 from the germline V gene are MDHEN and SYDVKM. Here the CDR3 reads CASSQNDRESDTQYF. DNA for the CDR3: TGTGCCAGCAGTCAAAACGACAGGGAATCAGATACGCAGTATTTT.

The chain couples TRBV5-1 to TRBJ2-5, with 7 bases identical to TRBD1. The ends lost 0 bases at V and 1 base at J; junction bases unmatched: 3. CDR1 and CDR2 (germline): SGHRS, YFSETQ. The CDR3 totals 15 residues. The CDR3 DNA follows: TGCGCCAGCAGCTTGGCAGGGGGTAGCCAAGAGACCCAGTACTTC. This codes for CASSLAGGSQETQYF.

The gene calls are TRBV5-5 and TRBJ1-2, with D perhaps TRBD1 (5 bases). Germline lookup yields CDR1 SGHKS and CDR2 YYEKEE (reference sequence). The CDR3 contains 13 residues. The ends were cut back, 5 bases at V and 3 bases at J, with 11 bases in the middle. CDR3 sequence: CASRYPGYYGYTF. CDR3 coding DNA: TGTGCCAGCAGGTACCCAGGGTACTATGGCTACACCTTC.

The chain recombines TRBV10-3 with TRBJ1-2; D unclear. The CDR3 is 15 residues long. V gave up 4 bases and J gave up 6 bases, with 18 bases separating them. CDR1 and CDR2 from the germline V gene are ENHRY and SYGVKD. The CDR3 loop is CAISGYGDEYDGYTF. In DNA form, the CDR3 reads TGTGCCATCAGTGGGTACGGGGATGAATACGATGGCTACACCTTC.

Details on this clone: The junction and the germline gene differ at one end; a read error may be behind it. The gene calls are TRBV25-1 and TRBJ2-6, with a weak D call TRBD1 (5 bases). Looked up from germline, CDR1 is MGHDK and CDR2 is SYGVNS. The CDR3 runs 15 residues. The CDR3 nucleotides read TGTGCCAGCAGACCTCAAGGGCTAGGGGCCAACGGCCTGACTTTC. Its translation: CASRPQGLGANGLTF.

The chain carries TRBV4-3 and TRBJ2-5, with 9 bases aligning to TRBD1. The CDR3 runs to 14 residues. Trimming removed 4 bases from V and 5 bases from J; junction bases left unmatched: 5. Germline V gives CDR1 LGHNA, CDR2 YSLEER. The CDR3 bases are TGCGCCAGCAGCCTCGGGACAGGGTACGAGACCCAGTACTTC. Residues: CASSLGTGYETQYF.

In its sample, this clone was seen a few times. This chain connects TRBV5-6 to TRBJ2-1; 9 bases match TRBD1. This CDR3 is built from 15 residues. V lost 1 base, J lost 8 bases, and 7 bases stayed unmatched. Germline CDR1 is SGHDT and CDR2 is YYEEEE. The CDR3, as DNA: TGTGCCAGCAGCTTGAAGGGACAGGGTATCGATGAGCAGTTCTTC. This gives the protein CASSLKGQGIDEQFF. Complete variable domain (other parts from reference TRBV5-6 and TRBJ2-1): DAGVTQSPTHLIKTRGQQVTLRCSPKSGHDTVSWYQQALGQGPQFIFQYYEEEERQRGNFPDRFSGHQFPNYSSELNVNALLLGDSALYLCASSLKGQGIDEQFFGPGTRLTVL.

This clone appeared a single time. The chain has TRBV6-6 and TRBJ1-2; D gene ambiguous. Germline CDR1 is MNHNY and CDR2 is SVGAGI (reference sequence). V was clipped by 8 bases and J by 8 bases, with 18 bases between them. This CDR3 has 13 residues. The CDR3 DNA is TGTGCCAGCTTCGCCGAAGGCCTGCGGGGCTACACCTTC. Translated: CASFAEGLRGYTF.

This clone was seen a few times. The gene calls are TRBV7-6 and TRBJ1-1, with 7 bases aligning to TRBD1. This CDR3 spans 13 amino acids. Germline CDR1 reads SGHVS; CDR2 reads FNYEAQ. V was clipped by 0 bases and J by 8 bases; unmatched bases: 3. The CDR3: CASSLATGVEAFF. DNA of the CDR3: TGTGCCAGCAGCTTAGCTACAGGGGTGGAAGCTTTCTTT. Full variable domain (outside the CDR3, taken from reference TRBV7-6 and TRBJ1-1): GAGVSQSPRYKVTKRGQDVALRCDPISGHVSLYWYRQALGQGPEFLTYFNYEAQQDKSGLPNDRFSAERPEGSISTLTIQRTEQRDSAMYRCASSLATGVEAFFGQGTRLTVV.

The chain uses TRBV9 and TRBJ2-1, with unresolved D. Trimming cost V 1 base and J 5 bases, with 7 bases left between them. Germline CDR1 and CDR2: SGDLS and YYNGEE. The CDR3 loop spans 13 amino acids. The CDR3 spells CASSVSRNNEQFF. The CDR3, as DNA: TGTGCCAGCAGCGTATCGCGGAACAATGAGCAGTTCTTC.

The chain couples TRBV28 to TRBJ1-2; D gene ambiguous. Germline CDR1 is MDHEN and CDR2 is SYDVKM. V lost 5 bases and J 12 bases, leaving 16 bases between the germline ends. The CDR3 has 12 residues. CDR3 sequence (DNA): TGTGCCAGCAGTCCCAGCCAGGCCGCCGACACCTTC. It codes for CASSPSQAADTF.

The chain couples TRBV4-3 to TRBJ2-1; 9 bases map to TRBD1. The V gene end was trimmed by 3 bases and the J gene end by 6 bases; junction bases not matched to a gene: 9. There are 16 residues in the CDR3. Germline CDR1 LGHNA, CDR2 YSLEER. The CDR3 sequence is CASSQQQGAPSNEQFF. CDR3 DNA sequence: TGCGCCAGCAGCCAGCAACAGGGGGCCCCATCCAATGAGCAGTTCTTC.

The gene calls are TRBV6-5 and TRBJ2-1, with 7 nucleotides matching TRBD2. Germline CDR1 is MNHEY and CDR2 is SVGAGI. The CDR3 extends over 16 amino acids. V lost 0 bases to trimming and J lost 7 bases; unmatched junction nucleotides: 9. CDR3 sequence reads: CASSYSSPGTKNEQFF. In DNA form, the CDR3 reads TGTGCCAGCAGTTACTCGAGTCCCGGGACTAAGAATGAGCAGTTCTTC.